This T cell receptor (beta chain) was recovered during a study of CD8+ T cells in alopecia areata. General study results and limits: Lesional tissue from the scalp (especially in alopecia totalis/universalis) showed higher clonality than normal scalp.

RNA extraction was followed by reverse transcription into cDNA, which acted as the sequencing template. The protocol was immunoSEQ multiplex PCR, while the TCRdb copy is restricted to in-frame clones and leaves out a portion. The table has about 130,000 clones, roughly 54% seen once. As concerns this clone: Its specificity is not known.

Sorted populations comprised CD4+ and CD8+ T cells obtained from PBMCs. V shed 6 bases and J shed 2 bases, with 20 bases lying between them. This CDR3 has 18 amino acids. Germline CDR1 reads KGHSH; CDR2 reads LQKENI. The chain carries TRBV18 and TRBJ2-6; a possible D gene is TRBD2 (7 bases). The receptor was derived from a human donor with alopecia areata. Here the sequenced sample was CD4+ T cells sorted from blood, taken at week 0. As DNA, the CDR3 is TGTGCCAGCTCCCCCAGCGATGGCGGGGGCGCTGGGGCCAACGTCCTGACTTTC. It translates to CASSPSDGGGAGANVLTF.